The present T cell receptor beta chain was sequenced within a study of blood T cell repertoires in COVID-19. Overall study: The samples span acute and convalescent COVID-19 from the United States, Italy and Spain. Sources were T cells, B-cell-depleted T cells, or PBMCs; the material itself was cDNA or gDNA.

Study processing details: Scientists estimated how many nucleated cells there were by amplifying reference gene primers. Assay: immunoSEQ multiplex PCR; the TCRdb copy retains only in-frame clones and omits some. V and J calls and clone size are as listed in that table; D and trimming were resolved from the DNA. The sample has about 180,000 clones; roughly nine tenths are singletons. V was clipped by 5 bases and J by 3 bases, with 8 bases between them. The CDR3 has 12 amino acids. The germline V gene has CDR1 SGHNT and CDR2 YYREEE (reference sequence). This TCR came from a man between 65 and 85 years old with active or convalescent COVID-19. The genes are TRBV5-4 and TRBJ1-2; weak D call: TRBD1 (5 bases). Sequencing used peripheral blood. CDR3 in amino acids: CASRSRDYGYTF. The CDR3 DNA reads TGTGCCAGCAGGTCCAGGGACTATGGCTACACCTTC.